This TCR beta chain was sequenced for a study of cytomegalovirus exposure and HLA in healthy donors. Broader study findings: A later analysis reportedly identified an Asian-associated ancestry cluster as carrying fewer N-insertions than the approximately 710-donor mean. Despite most TCR sequences being rare, some public TCRs occurred in many donors. Researchers left out some V segments, among them TRBV6-2 and TRBV6-3, as indistinguishable. Later on, analysis showed that most CMV-associated TCR beta chains appeared to be HLA-restricted.

In the PCR, 60 Vbeta and 13 Jbeta primers were used. Assay used: immunoSEQ multiplex PCR; TCRdb lists only in-frame clones, some missing. This listing includes about 77,000 clones. With respect to this clone: Its target is not known.

Trimming removed 0 bases from V and 5 bases from J, with 17 bases in between. The germline CDR1 and CDR2 sequences are SGHRS and YFSETQ. The length of the CDR3 is 16 residues. Sequencing used PBMCs. The chain carries TRBV5-1 and TRBJ2-5; weak D call: TRBD1 (6 bases). This TCR came from a man aged 50 or older in good health and CMV-seropositive. The CDR3 region is CASSLARGQWGETQYF. In DNA form, the CDR3 reads TGCGCCAGCAGCTTGGCCCGAGGACAGTGGGGGGAGACCCAGTACTTC.